This paragraph reports one T cell receptor beta chain. This entry is derived from a study of control samples from healthy donors and cancer patients. Sequencing was performed with immunoSEQ multiplex PCR; in TCRdb, only in-frame clones are kept and a portion is missing. In the table there are about 83,000 clones, 91% of which are singletons. V was clipped by 2 bases and J by 8 bases, with 15 bases between them. The CDR3 has 14 residues. Per germline, CDR1 SGHDN and CDR2 FVKESK. The chain combines TRBV14 with TRBJ1-1; no firm D call. The sequence derives from a man younger than 40 in good health. The specimen was blood. The CDR3 reads CASSQHAASSEAFF. As DNA, the CDR3 is TGTGCCAGCAGCCAACATGCGGCATCCAGCGAAGCTTTCTTT.